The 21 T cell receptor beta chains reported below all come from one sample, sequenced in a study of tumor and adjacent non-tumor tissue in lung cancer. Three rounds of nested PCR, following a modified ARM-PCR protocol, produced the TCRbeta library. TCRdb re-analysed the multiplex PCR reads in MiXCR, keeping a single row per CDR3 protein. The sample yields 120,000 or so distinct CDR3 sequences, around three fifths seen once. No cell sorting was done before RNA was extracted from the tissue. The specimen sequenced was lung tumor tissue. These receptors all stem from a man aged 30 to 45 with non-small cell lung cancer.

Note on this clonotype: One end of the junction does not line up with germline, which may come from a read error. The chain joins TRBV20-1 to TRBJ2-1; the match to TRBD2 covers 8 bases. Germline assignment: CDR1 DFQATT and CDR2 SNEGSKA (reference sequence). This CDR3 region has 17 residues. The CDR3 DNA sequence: TGCAGTGCTAGAGGAGGTACCGGGGGGGCCGCCTACGATGAGCAGTTCTTC. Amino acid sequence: CSARGGTGGAAYDEQFF.

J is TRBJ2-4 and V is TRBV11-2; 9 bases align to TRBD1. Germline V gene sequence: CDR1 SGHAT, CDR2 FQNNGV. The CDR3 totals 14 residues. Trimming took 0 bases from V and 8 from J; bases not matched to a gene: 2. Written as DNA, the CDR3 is TGTGCCAGCAGCTTAGACTGGACAGGGGACATTCAGTACTTC. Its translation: CASSLDWTGDIQYF.

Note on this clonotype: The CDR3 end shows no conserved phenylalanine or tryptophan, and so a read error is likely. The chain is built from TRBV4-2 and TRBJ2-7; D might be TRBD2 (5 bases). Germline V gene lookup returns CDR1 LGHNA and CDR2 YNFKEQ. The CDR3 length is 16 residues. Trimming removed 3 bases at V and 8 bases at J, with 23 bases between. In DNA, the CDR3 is TGTGCCAGCAGCCAGGTAGGACTCCATTCGGAGTACAAGCAGTACTCC. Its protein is CASSQVGLHSEYKQYS.

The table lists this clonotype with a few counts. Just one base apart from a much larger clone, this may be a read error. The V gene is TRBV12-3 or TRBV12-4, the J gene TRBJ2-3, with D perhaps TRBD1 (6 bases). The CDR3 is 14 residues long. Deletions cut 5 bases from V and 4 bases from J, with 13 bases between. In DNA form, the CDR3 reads TGTGCCAGCAGTGCCACAGGGTGGGCAGATACGCAGTATTTT. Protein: CASSATGWADTQYF.

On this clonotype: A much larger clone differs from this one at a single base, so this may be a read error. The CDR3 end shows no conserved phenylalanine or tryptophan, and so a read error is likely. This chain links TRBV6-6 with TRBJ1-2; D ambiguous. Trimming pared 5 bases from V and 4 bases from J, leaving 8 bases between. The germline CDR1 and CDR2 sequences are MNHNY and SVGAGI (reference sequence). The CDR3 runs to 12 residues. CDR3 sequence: CASSMAPYGYTL. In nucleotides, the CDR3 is TGTGCCAGCAGTATGGCCCCCTATGGCTACACCCTC.

The CDR3 region is CASSSQGFQETQYF. The CDR3 DNA is TGTGCCAGCAGCTCCCAGGGGTTCCAAGAGACCCAGTACTTC. This chain connects TRBV6-5 to TRBJ2-5, with D maybe TRBD1 (6 bases). V was shortened by 6 bases and J by 1 base, with 12 bases between the two germline ends. The germline gives CDR1 MNHEY, CDR2 SVGAGI. The CDR3 has 14 residues.

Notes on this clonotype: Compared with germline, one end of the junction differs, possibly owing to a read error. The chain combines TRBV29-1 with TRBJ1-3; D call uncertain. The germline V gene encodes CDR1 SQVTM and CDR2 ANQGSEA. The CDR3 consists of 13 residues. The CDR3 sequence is CSVWADSGDTVYF. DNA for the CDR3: TGCAGCGTTTGGGCCGACTCTGGAGACACCGTATATTTT.

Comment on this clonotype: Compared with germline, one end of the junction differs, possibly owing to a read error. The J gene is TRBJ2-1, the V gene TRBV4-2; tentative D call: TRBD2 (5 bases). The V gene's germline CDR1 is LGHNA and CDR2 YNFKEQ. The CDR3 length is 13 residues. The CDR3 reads CVSSQGGGAEQFF. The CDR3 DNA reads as TGTGTCAGCAGCCAAGGTGGAGGAGCCGAGCAGTTCTTC.

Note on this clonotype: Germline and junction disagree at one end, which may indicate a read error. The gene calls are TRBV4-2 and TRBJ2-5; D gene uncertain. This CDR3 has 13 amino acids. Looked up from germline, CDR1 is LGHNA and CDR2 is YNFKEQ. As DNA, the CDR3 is TGTTCCAGCAGCCAAGACGAGAGAGTGACCCAGTACTTC. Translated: CSSSQDERVTQYF.

The CDR3 is CASSQVRTSGRLRYEQYF. The CDR3 DNA is TGCGCCAGCAGCCAAGTCCGTACCAGCGGGAGGCTCAGGTACGAGCAGTACTTC. The chain recombines TRBV4-1 with TRBJ2-7, with 9 nucleotides matching TRBD2. The J segment lost 4 bases and the V segment lost 1 base, leaving 14 bases of the junction unmatched. Germline values: CDR1 MGHRA, CDR2 YSYEKL. The CDR3 runs 18 residues.

The CDR3 loop is CASSPEGGETQYF. Written as DNA, the CDR3 is TGCGCCAGCAGCCCCGAAGGGGGAGAGACCCAGTACTTC. The chain employs TRBV5-1 and TRBJ2-5; D perhaps matches TRBD1 (6 bases). With 4 bases removed from V and 4 bases from J, the gap between germline ends came to 11 bases. The germline gives CDR1 SGHRS, CDR2 YFSETQ. The length of the CDR3 is 13 residues.

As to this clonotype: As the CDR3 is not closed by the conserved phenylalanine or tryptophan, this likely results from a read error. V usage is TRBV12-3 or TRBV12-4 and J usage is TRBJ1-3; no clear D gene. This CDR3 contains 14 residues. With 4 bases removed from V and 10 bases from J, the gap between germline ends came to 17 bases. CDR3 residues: CASSSTPVGNTIYL. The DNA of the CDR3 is TGTGCCAGCAGTTCCACCCCCGTCGGTAATACCATATATCTT.

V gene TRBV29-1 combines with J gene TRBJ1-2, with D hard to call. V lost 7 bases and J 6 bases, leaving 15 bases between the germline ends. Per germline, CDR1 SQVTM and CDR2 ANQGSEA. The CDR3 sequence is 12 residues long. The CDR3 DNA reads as TGCAGCGGAACAGCCGGGAGAGATGGCTACACCTTC. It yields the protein CSGTAGRDGYTF.

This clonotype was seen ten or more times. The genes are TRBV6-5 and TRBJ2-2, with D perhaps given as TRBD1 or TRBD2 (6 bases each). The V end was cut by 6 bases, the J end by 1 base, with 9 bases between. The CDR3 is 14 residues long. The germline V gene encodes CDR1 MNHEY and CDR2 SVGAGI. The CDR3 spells CASRGGQNTGELFF. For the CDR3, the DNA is TGTGCCAGCAGGGGGGGCCAGAACACCGGGGAGCTGTTTTTT.

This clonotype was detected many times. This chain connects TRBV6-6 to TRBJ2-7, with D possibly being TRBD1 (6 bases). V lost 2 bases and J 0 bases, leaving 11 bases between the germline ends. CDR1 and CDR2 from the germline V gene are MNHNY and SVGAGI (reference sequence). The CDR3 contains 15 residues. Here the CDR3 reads CASSYIAGASYEQYF. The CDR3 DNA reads TGTGCCAGCAGTTACATAGCAGGGGCCTCCTACGAGCAGTACTTC.

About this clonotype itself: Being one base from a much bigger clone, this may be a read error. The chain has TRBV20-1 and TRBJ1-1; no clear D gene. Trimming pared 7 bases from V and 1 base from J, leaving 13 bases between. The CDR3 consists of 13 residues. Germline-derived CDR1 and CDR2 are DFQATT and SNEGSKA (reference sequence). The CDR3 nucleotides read TGCAGTGTTAGTAATTCAGGGAACACTGAAGCTTTCTTT. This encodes CSVSNSGNTEAFF.

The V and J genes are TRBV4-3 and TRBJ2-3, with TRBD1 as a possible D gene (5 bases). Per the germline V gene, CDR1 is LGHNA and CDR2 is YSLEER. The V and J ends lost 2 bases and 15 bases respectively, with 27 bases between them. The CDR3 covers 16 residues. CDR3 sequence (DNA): TGCGCCAGCAGCCAACTAAACAGTCTCGGCCTTGGGGCGGATTATTTT. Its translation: CASSQLNSLGLGADYF.

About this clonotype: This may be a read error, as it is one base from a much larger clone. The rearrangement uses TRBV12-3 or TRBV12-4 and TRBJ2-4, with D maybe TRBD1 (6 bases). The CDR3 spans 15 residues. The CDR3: CATSLQGSAKNIQYF. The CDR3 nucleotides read TGTGCCACCAGTTTACAGGGATCGGCCAAAAACATTCAGTACTTC.

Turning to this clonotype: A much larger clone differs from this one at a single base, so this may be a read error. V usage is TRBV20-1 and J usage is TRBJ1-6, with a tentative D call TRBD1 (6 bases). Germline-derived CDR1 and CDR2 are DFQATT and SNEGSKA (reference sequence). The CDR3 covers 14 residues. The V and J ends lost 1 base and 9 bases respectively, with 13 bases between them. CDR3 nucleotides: TGCAGTGCTAGAGTTAACGGGGGCAGTTCACCCCTCCACTTT. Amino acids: CSARVNGGSSPLHF.

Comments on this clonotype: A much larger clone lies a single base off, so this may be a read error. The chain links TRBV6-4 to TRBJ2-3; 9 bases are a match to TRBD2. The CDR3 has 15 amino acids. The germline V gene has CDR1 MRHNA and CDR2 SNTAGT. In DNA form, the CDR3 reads TGTGCCAACAGTGTGGCGGGGGGGCGCGCAGATACGCAGTATTTT. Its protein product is CANSVAGGRADTQYF.

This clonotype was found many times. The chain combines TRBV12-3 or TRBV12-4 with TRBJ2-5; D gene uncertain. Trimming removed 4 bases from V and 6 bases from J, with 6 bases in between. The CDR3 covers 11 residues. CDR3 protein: CASSSSQTQYF. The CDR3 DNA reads TGTGCCAGCAGTTCCTCCCAGACCCAGTACTTC.